A selection of T cell receptor beta chains follows, all from one sample in a study of blood T cells in healthy people across ages. MiXCR was run by TCRdb on the 5' RACE reads, yielding one entry per CDR3 protein. In the table there are fewer than 1,000,000 distinct CDR3 sequences, about half of which are singletons. Sequenced input: blood. The source of these receptors is an elderly man in good health. Each CDR3 is given with its conserved first and last residue. D genes are given only for firm matches. The size of a clone is reported for some rows only, either as once, few or many, or as a class for expanded clones.

clone_size: NA
v_call: TRBV28
d_call: TRBD1
j_call: TRBJ1-1
cdr3_aa: CASSGQTGGVAEAFF
cdr3_nt: TGTGCCAGCAGTGGACAGACAGGGGGAGTCGCTGAAGCTTTCTTT

clone_size: NA
v_call: TRBV20-1
d_call: TRBD2
j_call: TRBJ2-4
cdr3_aa: CSARDRAGTNIQYF
cdr3_nt: TGCAGTGCTAGAGATAGAGCGGGGACGAACATTCAGTACTTC

clone_size: NA
v_call: TRBV7-2
d_call: NA
j_call: TRBJ2-2
cdr3_aa: CASSLDGRRTGELFF
cdr3_nt: TGTGCCAGCAGCTTAGACGGGAGAAGGACCGGGGAGCTGTTTTTT

clone_size: NA
v_call: TRBV28
d_call: TRBD2
j_call: TRBJ2-3
cdr3_aa: CASRRSGKREVPRSDTQYF
cdr3_nt: TGTGCCAGCAGGCGTTCTGGGAAGCGGGAGGTCCCGAGGTCAGATACGCAGTATTTT

clone_size: NA
v_call: TRBV20-1
d_call: NA
j_call: TRBJ2-7
cdr3_aa: CSAPWGDYEQYF
cdr3_nt: TGCAGTGCGCCCTGGGGGGACTACGAGCAGTACTTC

clone_size: few
v_call: TRBV7-2
d_call: TRBD1
j_call: TRBJ2-1
cdr3_aa: CASSPRQGNNEQFF
cdr3_nt: TGTGCCAGCAGCCCTCGACAGGGGAACAATGAGCAGTTCTTC

clone_size: NA
v_call: TRBV28
d_call: TRBD1
j_call: TRBJ2-1
cdr3_aa: CASSSPGDRVNEQFF
cdr3_nt: TGTGCCAGCAGTTCGCCGGGGGACAGGGTCAATGAGCAGTTCTTC

clone_size: NA
v_call: TRBV12-3/TRBV12-4
d_call: TRBD1
j_call: TRBJ1-4
cdr3_aa: CASSWQGGQGAGGEKLFF
cdr3_nt: TGTGCCAGCAGTTGGCAGGGGGGACAGGGGGCCGGTGGTGAAAAACTGTTTTTT

clone_size: many
v_call: TRBV5-1
d_call: TRBD1
j_call: TRBJ2-1
cdr3_aa: CASSLWTGTNNEQFF
cdr3_nt: TGCGCCAGCAGCTTGTGGACAGGAACCAACAATGAGCAGTTCTTC

clone_size: NA
v_call: TRBV12-3/TRBV12-4
d_call: NA
j_call: TRBJ1-6
cdr3_aa: CASSGTYQSPLHF
cdr3_nt: TGTGCCAGCAGTGGGACCTACCAATCACCCCTCCACTTT

clone_size: once
v_call: TRBV4-2
d_call: NA
j_call: TRBJ1-5
cdr3_aa: CASSQNGRTDQPQHF
cdr3_nt: TGTGCCAGCAGCCAAAACGGAAGGACGGATCAGCCCCAGCATTTT

clone_size: NA
v_call: TRBV20-1
d_call: TRBD2
j_call: TRBJ2-1
cdr3_aa: CSARDWATSGISYNEQFF
cdr3_nt: TGCAGTGCTAGAGATTGGGCGACTAGCGGGATCTCCTACAATGAGCAGTTCTTC

clone_size: NA
v_call: TRBV12-3/TRBV12-4
d_call: TRBD2
j_call: TRBJ2-3
cdr3_aa: CASSSLSESGLAARSTDTQYF
cdr3_nt: TGTGCCAGCAGTTCCCTAAGTGAGTCGGGACTAGCGGCCCGAAGCACAGATACGCAGTATTTT

clone_size: NA
v_call: TRBV10-3
d_call: NA
j_call: TRBJ2-5
cdr3_aa: CAISDEGLETQYF
cdr3_nt: TGTGCCATCAGTGACGAGGGGCTGGAGACCCAGTACTTC

clone_size: few
v_call: TRBV5-1
d_call: NA
j_call: TRBJ2-3
cdr3_aa: CASSSSRGLSTDTQYF
cdr3_nt: TGCGCCAGCAGCTCTTCTCGGGGGTTAAGCACAGATACGCAGTATTTT

clone_size: NA
v_call: TRBV10-3
d_call: NA
j_call: TRBJ1-1
cdr3_aa: CAINAGGNTEAFF
cdr3_nt: TGTGCCATCAATGCGGGGGGGAACACTGAAGCTTTCTTT

clone_size: NA
v_call: TRBV9
d_call: NA
j_call: TRBJ1-1
cdr3_aa: CASSVEARVPTEAFF
cdr3_nt: TGTGCCAGCAGCGTAGAGGCCCGGGTCCCGACTGAAGCTTTCTTT

clone_size: few
v_call: TRBV5-1
d_call: NA
j_call: TRBJ2-2
cdr3_aa: CASSLVAGLAGELFF
cdr3_nt: TGCGCCAGCAGCTTGGTGGCAGGGCTGGCCGGGGAGCTGTTTTTT

clone_size: many
v_call: TRBV12-3/TRBV12-4
d_call: NA
j_call: TRBJ2-3
cdr3_aa: CASSRRVSQGTDTQYF
cdr3_nt: TGTGCCAGCAGCCGTCGGGTCAGCCAGGGCACAGATACGCAGTATTTT

clone_size: NA
v_call: TRBV7-2
d_call: TRBD2
j_call: TRBJ2-1
cdr3_aa: CASSLTSGRAPYNEQFF
cdr3_nt: TGTGCCAGCAGTTTAACTAGCGGGAGGGCCCCCTACAATGAGCAGTTCTTC

clone_size: few
v_call: TRBV7-2
d_call: NA
j_call: TRBJ2-1
cdr3_aa: CASSLNGPLPFF
cdr3_nt: TGTGCCAGCAGCTTAAACGGACCACTACCGTTCTTC

clone_size: few
v_call: TRBV6-2/TRBV6-3
d_call: NA
j_call: TRBJ1-5
cdr3_aa: CASSPVNQPQHF
cdr3_nt: TGTGCCAGCAGTCCTGTGAATCAGCCCCAGCATTTT

clone_size: NA
v_call: TRBV7-2
d_call: TRBD1
j_call: TRBJ2-1
cdr3_aa: CASSSSGTGFNEQFF
cdr3_nt: TGTGCCAGCAGCTCCTCCGGGACAGGGTTCAATGAGCAGTTCTTC

clone_size: NA
v_call: TRBV6-5
d_call: TRBD2
j_call: TRBJ2-5
cdr3_aa: CASSAGTSGQETQYF
cdr3_nt: TGTGCCAGCAGTGCCGGGACTAGCGGCCAAGAGACCCAGTACTTC

clone_size: many
v_call: TRBV13
d_call: TRBD1
j_call: TRBJ1-2
cdr3_aa: CASSADRGRGNYGYTF
cdr3_nt: TGTGCCAGCAGCGCCGACAGGGGGCGAGGAAACTATGGCTACACCTTC

clone_size: NA
v_call: TRBV7-3
d_call: NA
j_call: TRBJ1-1
cdr3_aa: CASSGRTEAKNTEAFF
cdr3_nt: TGTGCCAGCAGCGGGCGGACAGAGGCAAAGAACACTGAAGCTTTCTTT

clone_size: many
v_call: TRBV11-3
d_call: NA
j_call: TRBJ2-3
cdr3_aa: CASSPPGTPTSTDTQYF
cdr3_nt: TGTGCCAGCAGCCCTCCCGGGACACCTACTAGCACAGATACGCAGTATTTT

clone_size: few
v_call: TRBV12-3/TRBV12-4
d_call: TRBD1
j_call: TRBJ1-1
cdr3_aa: CASTRQGGNTEAFF
cdr3_nt: TGTGCCAGCACGAGACAGGGGGGGAACACTGAAGCTTTCTTT

clone_size: many
v_call: TRBV29-1
d_call: TRBD1
j_call: TRBJ2-6
cdr3_aa: CSAGTAYSGANVLTF
cdr3_nt: TGCAGCGCCGGGACAGCCTACTCTGGGGCCAACGTCCTGACTTTC

clone_size: NA
v_call: TRBV20-1
d_call: TRBD1
j_call: TRBJ2-7
cdr3_aa: CSARDVEGAIYEQYF
cdr3_nt: TGCAGTGCTAGAGATGTTGAGGGGGCAATCTACGAGCAGTACTTC

clone_size: NA
v_call: TRBV10-3
d_call: TRBD2
j_call: TRBJ2-3
cdr3_aa: CASKVGSGGPTDTQYF
cdr3_nt: TGTGCCTCCAAAGTTGGGAGCGGGGGCCCCACAGATACGCAGTATTTT

clone_size: many
v_call: TRBV7-2
d_call: NA
j_call: TRBJ2-1
cdr3_aa: CASSLYYEQFF
cdr3_nt: TGTGCCAGCAGCCTTTACTATGAGCAGTTCTTC

clone_size: NA
v_call: TRBV28
d_call: TRBD2
j_call: TRBJ2-3
cdr3_aa: CASSSSGNHFTDTQYF
cdr3_nt: TGTGCCAGCAGTTCTAGCGGGAACCATTTCACAGATACGCAGTATTTT